This T cell receptor beta chain was identified during a study of T cell repertoires in cytomegalovirus infection (dated by TCRdb to about 2019). Study-wide context: Peptide stimulations targeted recently identified HLA-C-restricted CMV epitopes, whose presentation resists viral immunomodulation, together with well-studied HLA-B-restricted epitopes. Donor HLA type was relevant to the analysis, because carriage of CMV infection together with the matching HLA type was indicated by public TCR beta signatures.

Sequencing used an Illumina HiSeq 1500. TCRdb trimmed public reads at Q25 via fastp, called clones via MiXCR and kept in-frame beta chains. For every CDR3 protein sequence, its rows merge into one entry that carries the most common genes and DNA. A total of approximately 350,000 distinct CDR3 sequences appear in this sample, roughly a third of them only once. The ten largest clones add up to roughly 13% of the sample. The sample's treatment or condition label, decoded: in vitro stimulation with specific CMV peptide epitopes to enrich CMV-specific T cells. This clonotype was counted a single time. There is no known antigen for this receptor. The input lacks base qualities; no much larger clone sits a single base away. One read is thin evidence. The paper as a whole reports these results and caveats: In the ex vivo response, HLA-C-restricted CMV-specific TCR beta clonotypes were dominant, and in two of eight donors the single most frequent clonotype came from this HLA-C-restricted group. Cumulative frequency of public TCR beta family members discriminated carriers of CMV infection plus the relevant HLA type in this cohort and an independent approximately 360-donor cohort.

The sequence was obtained from a human donor in good health (CMV status not recorded). Some clones in this sample may be carry-over from other donors' samples. The sequencing here drew on cultured PBMCs, taken from culture after CMV antigen stimulation.

For the CDR3, the sequence is CASSSPTGGSNSPLHF. The DNA is as follows: TGTGCCAGCAGCTCCCCGACAGGGGGCTCTAATTCACCCCTCCACTTT. The chain employs TRBV7-2 and TRBJ1-6, and 10 junction bases match TRBD1. V trim: 4 bases; J trim: 6 bases; unmatched bases: 6. The germline V gene encodes CDR1 SGHTA and CDR2 FQGNSA. Inclusive of the bounding cysteine and phenylalanine, the CDR3 is 16 residues long. Kept here is only the CDR3 DNA, which spans 48 bases and is read in frame from base 1.